These T cell receptor beta chains were read from a single sample in a study of blood T cell repertoires in COVID-19. TCRdb's copy holds only in-frame clones and misses some; the assay was immunoSEQ multiplex PCR. This table has some 37,000 clones, approximately 90% appearing once. The sequenced sample was peripheral blood. Receptors were obtained from a human donor in a cohort sampled during active COVID-19. The CDR3 runs from the conserved cysteine through the conserved F or W. A D gene is named only where the DNA matches it firmly. Clone sizes are given selectively: once, few, many, or a class where the clone is expanded.

d_call	j_call	v_call	clone_size	cdr3_nt	cdr3_aa
NA	TRBJ2-1	TRBV28	NA	TGTGCCACCCTTCTGAGGGCCAATGAGCAGTTCTTC	CATLLRANEQFF
NA	TRBJ1-2	TRBV5-1	NA	TGCGCCAGCAGCCAGGGATCTTCTGCCTATGGCTACACCTTC	CASSQGSSAYGYTF
NA	TRBJ2-7	TRBV5-1	NA	TGCGCCAGCAGCTTACAGGGAAGACTAAGCGGGCAGTACTTC	CASSLQGRLSGQYF
NA	TRBJ2-1	TRBV5-1	once	TGCGCCAGCAGCTTGGCGGAGGGATACAATGAGCAGTTCTTC	CASSLAEGYNEQFF
NA	TRBJ2-1	TRBV5-5	NA	TGTGCCAGCAGCTTGGGACACAGCTCCTACAATGAGCAGTTCTTC	CASSLGHSSYNEQFF
TRBD2	TRBJ2-1	TRBV5-6	NA	TGTGCCAGCAGCGGGGACTCGGGGGGCTCCTACAATGAGCAGTTCTTC	CASSGDSGGSYNEQFF
NA	TRBJ1-1	TRBV28	NA	TGTGCCAGCAGTTTAGACCCCGGACTTAGGAACACTGAAGCTTTCTTT	CASSLDPGLRNTEAFF
NA	TRBJ1-1	TRBV28	NA	TGTGCCAGCAGTCCCCCGACAGGGAACACTGAAGCTTTCTTT	CASSPPTGNTEAFF
NA	TRBJ1-5	TRBV2	few	TGTGCCAGCACCCAAGCCGGTCAAGTCAATCAGCCCCAGCATTTT	CASTQAGQVNQPQHF
TRBD2	TRBJ2-7	TRBV19	few	TGTGCCAGTAGTCTAGCGGGAGGTGGATACGAGCAGTACTTC	CASSLAGGGYEQYF
NA	TRBJ2-7	TRBV3-1/TRBV3-2	few	TGTGCCAGCAGCCAAGGGGGGGCGGGAGACGGGTACGAGCAGTACTTC	CASSQGGAGDGYEQYF
TRBD1	TRBJ1-6	TRBV4-3	NA	TGCGCCAGCAGCCATGTTGGAGCGGGACAGGGGGGCCTACCCCTCCACTTT	CASSHVGAGQGGLPLHF
NA	TRBJ2-2	TRBV5-4	once	TGTGCCAGCAGTAATGCGGGGGCGCGAACCGGGGAGCTGTTTTTT	CASSNAGARTGELFF
NA	TRBJ1-5	TRBV5-8	NA	TGTGCCAGCAGCCGCGACAGGCAGGGTGTGGCCCAGCATTTT	CASSRDRQGVAQHF
TRBD2	TRBJ2-3	TRBV9	NA	TGTGCCAGCAGCCCTAGCGGGCTAGCGGGGAACATCCGCACAGATACGCAGTATTTT	CASSPSGLAGNIRTDTQYF
TRBD2	TRBJ2-1	TRBV5-1	NA	TGCGCCACCGCAGAGGGAGGGACTAGCGTCAATGAGCAGTTCTTC	CATAEGGTSVNEQFF
NA	TRBJ2-2	TRBV6-6	NA	TGTGCCAGCAGTTCCACCGGTGGCACCGGGGAGCTGTTTTTT	CASSSTGGTGELFF
NA	TRBJ2-3	TRBV10-1	once	TGCGCCAGCAGAAAGGGGTCCTCCACAGATACGCAGTATTTT	CASRKGSSTDTQYF
TRBD2	TRBJ2-3	TRBV19	NA	TGTGCCAGTAGTGGGACTAGCGGGAGTTTGACAGATACGCAGTATTTT	CASSGTSGSLTDTQYF
NA	TRBJ1-2	TRBV7-2	NA	TGTGCCAGCAGCTTTTCCGCAGGGCACTATGGCTACACCTTC	CASSFSAGHYGYTF